The 15 T cell receptor beta chains presented below share a single source sample, sequenced in a study of control samples from healthy donors and cancer patients. TCRdb keeps only in-frame clones here, not all; method: immunoSEQ multiplex PCR. This sample has around 160,000 clones, with 93% found just once. The sequenced sample was blood. The receptor source for this set is a man between 18 and 29 years old in good health.

Turning to this clone: One end of the junction does not line up with germline, which may come from a read error. V is TRBV19 and J is TRBJ2-1, with 7 bases matching TRBD1. The germline V gene has CDR1 LNHDA and CDR2 SQIVND (reference sequence). This CDR3 contains 11 residues. CDR3 sequence (DNA): TGCCCCCCGGGACAGCACAATGAGCAGTTCTTC. This encodes CPPGQHNEQFF.

This clone was counted between two and nine times. V gene TRBV5-4 combines with J gene TRBJ1-1; D is uncertain. The germline V gene encodes CDR1 SGHNT and CDR2 YYREEE (reference sequence). V was trimmed by 0 bases and J by 9 bases, leaving 9 bases between them. There are 12 residues in the CDR3. The CDR3 sequence is CASSLEHTKAFF. For the CDR3, the DNA is TGTGCCAGCAGCTTGGAACATACTAAAGCTTTCTTT. Combining the CDR3 with reference TRBV5-4 and TRBJ1-1 gives the whole variable domain ETGVTQSPTHLIKTRGQQVTLRCSSQSGHNTVSWYQQALGQGPQFIFQYYREEENGRGNFPPRFSGLQFPNYSSELNVNALELDDSALYLCASSLEHTKAFFGQGTRLTVV.

The chain employs TRBV6-5 and TRBJ1-1; D is unclear. The CDR3 is 14 residues long. The V end was cut by 5 bases, the J end by 2 bases, with 12 bases between. In germline, CDR1 is MNHEY, CDR2 SVGAGI. CDR3 in amino acids: CASSLWEGNTEAFF. The DNA for the CDR3 is TGTGCCAGCAGTCTATGGGAGGGTAACACTGAAGCTTTCTTT.

This rearrangement joins TRBV10-2 to TRBJ2-1; TRBD2 is a possible D gene (6 bases). This CDR3 region has 15 residues. Between the trimmed V and J ends, which lost 6 bases and 8 bases, there was a span of 20 bases. Germline CDR1 and CDR2: WSHSY and SAAADI. The CDR3 protein is CASRRDEAGRYEQFF. The DNA of the CDR3 is TGCGCCAGCAGGCGCGACGAGGCGGGGCGGTATGAGCAGTTCTTC.

This rearrangement joins TRBV7-2 to TRBJ2-5; D gene ambiguous. Trimming removed 5 bases from V and 1 base from J, with 23 bases in between. Germline-derived CDR1 and CDR2 are SGHTA and FQGNSA. This CDR3 comprises 18 residues. CDR3 protein: CASSLLIEALPTQETQYF. The CDR3 nucleotides are TGTGCCAGCAGCCTACTAATAGAGGCCTTACCTACCCAAGAGACCCAGTACTTC.

This chain connects TRBV3-1 (or the pseudogene TRBV3-2) to TRBJ2-2; 9 bases fit TRBD2. V dropped 3 bases and J dropped 1; count of bases not matched to a gene: 6. Germline V gene sequence: CDR1 LGHDT, CDR2 YNNKEL (reference sequence). The CDR3 runs to 17 residues. The CDR3 DNA reads as TGTGCCAGCAGCCATCCCAGCGGGGGGCGGAACACCGGGGAGCTGTTTTTT. It specifies CASSHPSGGRNTGELFF.

This rearrangement joins TRBV9 to TRBJ2-1; 10 bases align to TRBD2. V lost 3 bases to trimming and J lost 6 bases; unmatched junction nucleotides: 6. The germline CDR1 and CDR2 sequences are SGDLS and YYNGEE. The CDR3 covers 15 residues. The CDR3 DNA reads as TGTGCCAGCAGCGGAACTAGCGGGAAAAGCAATGAGCAGTTCTTC. This translates into CASSGTSGKSNEQFF.

This clone was seen a single time. The J gene is TRBJ1-1, the V gene TRBV6-4, with TRBD1 as a possible D gene (6 bases). The CDR3 runs to 15 residues. Germline V gene lookup returns CDR1 MRHNA and CDR2 SNTAGT. V was shortened by 7 bases and J by 8 bases, with 23 bases between the two germline ends. The CDR3 bases are TGTGCCAGCAAAAGCGGGGGCAGCATGTTGGGAGAAGCTTTCTTT. Translating gives CASKSGGSMLGEAFF.

This clone was counted only a few times. V and J are TRBV5-4 and TRBJ1-2, with TRBD1 as a possible D gene (6 bases). Germline CDR1 and CDR2: SGHNT and YYREEE (reference sequence). The CDR3 is 13 residues long. Trimming cost V 0 bases and J 8 bases, with 11 bases left between them. CDR3 nucleotide sequence: TGTGCCAGCAGCTTGGCGGGGGCCGGCGGCTACACCTTC. It specifies CASSLAGAGGYTF.

The count of this clone is one. J is TRBJ2-7 and V is TRBV4-1, with 8 bases matching TRBD1. The CDR3 has 14 amino acids. V was clipped by 4 bases and J by 2 bases; unmatched bases: 4. CDR1 is MGHRA and CDR2 is YSYEKL in the germline V gene. The CDR3 region has the DNA TGCGCCAGCAGCCCAGGGACAGGCGCCTACGAGCAGTACTTC. It translates to CASSPGTGAYEQYF.

The chain is built from TRBV28 and TRBJ2-1; D may be TRBD1 or TRBD2 (5 bases each). The ends were cut back, 7 bases at V and 9 bases at J, with 16 bases in the middle. The CDR3 is 13 amino acids. In germline, CDR1 is MDHEN, CDR2 SYDVKM. CDR3 in amino acids: CASNRGGGTEQFF. The CDR3 DNA is TGTGCCAGCAACCGAGGTGGGGGTACTGAGCAGTTCTTC.

This chain uses TRBV28 with TRBJ2-1; D uncertain. CDR1 and CDR2 from the germline V gene are MDHEN and SYDVKM. V lost 1 base, J lost 1 base, and 8 bases lay in between. The CDR3 totals 15 residues. The CDR3, as DNA: TGTGCCAGCAGTTTATTGCGAATATCCTACAATGAGCAGTTCTTC. The encoded protein is CASSLLRISYNEQFF.

The chain employs TRBV11-3 and TRBJ2-1; 8 positions agree with TRBD2. The V gene's germline CDR1 is SGHNT and CDR2 YENEEA. The CDR3 sequence is 14 residues long. With 2 bases clipped from V and 6 bases from J, the junction kept 3 bases outside the gene matches. The CDR3 sequence: CASSLSGGANEQFF. In DNA, the CDR3 is TGTGCCAGCAGCTTATCCGGGGGGGCCAATGAGCAGTTCTTC.

The chain carries TRBV11-2 and TRBJ1-1; D call uncertain. Germline CDR1 reads SGHAT; CDR2 reads FQNNGV. The CDR3 has 17 amino acids. Trimming cost V 4 bases and J 0 bases, with 18 bases left between them. This CDR3 reads CASSSPREGPVNTEAFF. In DNA form, the CDR3 reads TGTGCCAGCAGCTCCCCAAGAGAGGGCCCTGTGAACACTGAAGCTTTCTTT. The full variable domain, rest sourced from reference TRBV11-2 and TRBJ1-1, is EAGVAQSPRYKIIEKRQSVAFWCNPISGHATLYWYQQILGQGPKLLIQFQNNGVVDDSQLPKDRFSAERLKGVDSTLKIQPAKLEDSAVYLCASSSPREGPVNTEAFFGQGTRLTVV.

This clone occurred once. The rearrangement links TRBV4-1 to TRBJ2-2; the D is unclear. The CDR3 is 14 amino acids. From germline, CDR1 is MGHRA and CDR2 YSYEKL. Trimming took 3 bases from V and 3 from J, leaving 8 bases between them. The CDR3 loop reads CASSHQSDTGELFF. The CDR3, as DNA: TGCGCCAGCAGCCATCAAAGCGACACCGGGGAGCTGTTTTTT.